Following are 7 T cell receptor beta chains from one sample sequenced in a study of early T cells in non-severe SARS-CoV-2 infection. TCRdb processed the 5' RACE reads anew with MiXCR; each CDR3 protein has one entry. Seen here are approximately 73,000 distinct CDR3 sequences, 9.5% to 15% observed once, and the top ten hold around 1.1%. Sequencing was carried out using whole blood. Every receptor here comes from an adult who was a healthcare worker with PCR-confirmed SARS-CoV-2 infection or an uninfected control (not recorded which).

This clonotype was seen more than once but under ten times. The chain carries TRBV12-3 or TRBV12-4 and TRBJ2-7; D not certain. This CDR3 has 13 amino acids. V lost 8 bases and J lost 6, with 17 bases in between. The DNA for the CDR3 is TGTGCCAGCCAAAGACTCGCGGCATCCGAGCAGTACTTC. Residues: CASQRLAASEQYF.

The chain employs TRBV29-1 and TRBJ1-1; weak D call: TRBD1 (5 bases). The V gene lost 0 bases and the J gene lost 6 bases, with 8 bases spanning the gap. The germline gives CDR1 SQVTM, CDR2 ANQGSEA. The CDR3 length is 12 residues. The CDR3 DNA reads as TGCAGCGTTGAAGAGGGACGATCTGAAGCTTTCTTT. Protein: CSVEEGRSEAFF.

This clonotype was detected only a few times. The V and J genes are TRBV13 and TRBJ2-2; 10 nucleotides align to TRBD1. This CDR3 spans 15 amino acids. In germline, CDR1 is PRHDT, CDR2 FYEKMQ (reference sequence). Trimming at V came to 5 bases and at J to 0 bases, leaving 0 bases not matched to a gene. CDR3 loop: CASSGQGANTGELFF. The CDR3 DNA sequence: TGTGCCAGCAGCGGACAGGGGGCGAACACCGGGGAGCTGTTTTTT.

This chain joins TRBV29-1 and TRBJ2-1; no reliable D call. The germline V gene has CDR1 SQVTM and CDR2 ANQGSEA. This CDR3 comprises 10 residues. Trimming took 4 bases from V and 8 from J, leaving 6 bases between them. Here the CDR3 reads CSVGKYEQFF. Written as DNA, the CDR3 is TGCAGCGTTGGTAAATATGAGCAGTTCTTC.

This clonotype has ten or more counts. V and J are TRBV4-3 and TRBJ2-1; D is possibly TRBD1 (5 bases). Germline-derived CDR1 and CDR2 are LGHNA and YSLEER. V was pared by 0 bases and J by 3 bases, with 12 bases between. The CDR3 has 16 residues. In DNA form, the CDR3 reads TGCGCCAGCAGCCAAGAGATCCAGGGTGGCTACAATGAGCAGTTCTTC. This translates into CASSQEIQGGYNEQFF.

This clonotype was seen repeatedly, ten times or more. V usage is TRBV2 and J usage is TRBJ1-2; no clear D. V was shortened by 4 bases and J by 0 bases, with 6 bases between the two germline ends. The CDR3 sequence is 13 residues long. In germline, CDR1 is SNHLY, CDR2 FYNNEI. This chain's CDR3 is CASSVQANYGYTF. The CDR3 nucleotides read TGTGCCAGCAGTGTCCAGGCTAACTATGGCTACACCTTC. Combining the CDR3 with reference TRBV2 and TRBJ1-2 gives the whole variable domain EPEVTQTPSHQVTQMGQEVILRCVPISNHLYFYWYRQILGQKVEFLVSFYNNEISEKSEIFDDQFSVERPDGSNFTLKIRSTKLEDSAMYFCASSVQANYGYTFGSGTRLTVV.

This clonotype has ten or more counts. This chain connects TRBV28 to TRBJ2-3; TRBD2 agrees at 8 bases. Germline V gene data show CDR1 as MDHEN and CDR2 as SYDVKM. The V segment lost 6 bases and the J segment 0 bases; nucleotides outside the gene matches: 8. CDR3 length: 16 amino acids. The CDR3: CASSLDKRGSTDTQYF. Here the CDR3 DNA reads TGTGCCAGCAGCCTAGATAAGCGGGGGAGCACAGATACGCAGTATTTT.